Described below is a single TCR beta chain sequence and its context. This clone was seen only once. Its antigen remains undetermined. Per-base qualities were not stored, and no clone one base away is much larger. The cohort comprised several hundred healthy bone marrow donors. All cohort members were sampled while nominally healthy, although unrecorded immune exposures were likely present. The donor tested CMV seronegative, placing the donor among the 300 to 450 seronegative members of the cohort. Every donor gave a peripheral blood sample, and the peripheral blood mononuclear cells from that sample were used for TCR beta sequencing. Genomic DNA was extracted from the blood cell samples with the Qiagen DNeasy Blood Extraction Kit. The library was prepared using the immunoSEQ multiplex PCR assay. A mixture of 60 forward primers for TCR Vbeta segments and 13 reverse primers for TCR Jbeta segments was used in the multiplex PCR. A multiplex PCR assay on genomic DNA amplified the CDR3 region of rearranged TCR beta genes. The Illumina HiSeq System was used to sequence the amplified TCR beta libraries as 87-base-pair reads. The paper's processing steps were these. Across the 700 or so repertoires, a later analysis counted tens of millions of unique TCR beta chains, some 11 million of which were shared by at least two donors. Raw reads were error-corrected and collapsed into unique sequences with a nearest-neighbor algorithm that merged closely related sequences to remove PCR and sequencing errors. Alignment of CDR3 sequences to IMGT reference sequences was used to assign V, D and J gene segments. For a sequence to be retained, a match of at least six nucleotides to both a V gene segment and a J gene segment was required. Rearrangements were called productive when the CDR3 lacked stop codons and stayed in frame with V and J; all others were non-productive. Following IMGT convention, CDR3 was defined as the stretch from the second conserved V-encoded cysteine up to the conserved J-encoded phenylalanine. The earlier analysis of fewer than 750 of the donors excluded sequences that lacked an unambiguous match to a single V gene segment. An earlier analysis of 587 of the donors called V segments functional above 56.7% productive rearrangements and segregating when the between-donor standard deviation exceeded 5%. A statistical classification framework was developed to diagnose cytomegalovirus status using the catalog of TCR beta chain sequences. In a later analysis, TCR nucleotide sequences were compared against IMGT/GENE-DB human TR gene sequences so that V and J genes could be assigned. Using the TCRdist pipeline, a later analysis assigned CDR3 sequences along with most-parsimonious VDJ recombination scenarios. In a later analysis, each TCR beta chain was defined by its CDR3 amino acid sequence together with its V-gene family, and reads lacking a unique V-gene family were excluded. To address suspected cross-contamination and a sequencing artifact, a later analysis removed 450 to 700 highly shared, low-generation-probability nucleotide sequences. For each public chain, a later analysis derived a clonal expansion index from normalized ranks of inferred template counts within each repertoire. A later analysis computed generation probabilities with a VDJ recombination model fitted to out-of-frame rearrangements, and checked the results against IGoR. A later analysis scored TCR-TCR, TCR-HLA and TCR-CMV co-occurrence with hypergeometric tests, applying a repertoire-size bias correction to TCR pairs. To estimate false discovery rates, a later analysis permuted the HLA or CMV assignments 20 times. In a later analysis, co-occurring TCRs were grouped with DBSCAN, and TCRdist sequence similarity was added when clustering was performed within HLA-allele-positive subsets. Repertoires with fewer than 30,000 or more than 120,000 public chains, plus five repertoires with anomalous nucleotide sharing, were excluded from co-occurrence clustering. As stored in TCRdb, this immuneACCESS dataset retains in-frame rearrangements with V and J assigned. A fraction of the clones does not appear; measured against another copy, unresolved V genes explain less than half of the discrepancy, and the remainder lacks a known reason. Clonal size and the V and J genes are those of that table, whereas D and trimming came from the DNA. The sample yields 150,000 or so clones; about three quarters were counted once. Of the sample, 4% is held by the ten largest clones.

The germline V end is reduced by 2 bases and the J end by 10 bases; junction bases left unmatched: 3. The germline V gene (reference sequence) yields SEHNR for CDR1 and FQNEAQ for CDR2. The CDR3 has 13 amino acids, counting the end cysteine and phenylalanine. The only DNA kept is the CDR3, 39 bases in frame from the first base. This sample is part of a study of cytomegalovirus exposure and HLA in healthy donors (dated by TCRdb to about 2017). For the wider study: An earlier analysis of approximately 640 of the donors reported more than 250 Gb of sequence data and 100 million to 140 million unique TCR beta sequences from about 179 million T cells. An early release covering roughly 640 HLA-typed donors comprised approximately 290 gigabases of sequencing data and approximately 80 million unique TCR sequences. Of the approximately 400 genotyped donors, approximately 82% fell in the genetic ancestry cluster associated with self-reported Caucasian donors. The study aimed to test whether cataloging public T cell receptors could reveal signatures of past pathogen exposure. The study used immunosequencing to profile the T cell repertoires of several hundred subjects and linked those repertoires to cytomegalovirus serostatus. A separate validation cohort of roughly 120 different subjects was used in addition to the approximately 670-subject first cohort. To predict cytomegalovirus infection status, the study brought together high-throughput TCR immunosequencing, statistical association of individual TCRs with disease status, and machine learning. To study patterns of TCR occurrence, a later analysis re-analyzed previously published TCR beta repertoires from just over 650 donors and added high-resolution HLA genotyping. In the later analysis, no new phenotypic data were used to find candidate immune exposures; instead, reliance was placed on TCR beta sequences and their occurrence across donors. An earlier analysis of several hundred of the donors applied high-throughput TCR beta sequencing to assess whether each TCR beta V gene segment acted as functional or pseudogenic. Alongside the repertoire data, information on donor age, sex, ethnicity and CMV serostatus was compiled. A later genetic analysis used genome-wide SNP genotypes for about 60% of the 666 donors, treating that subset as a discovery cohort. All discovery cohort repertoires had been generated on a single sequencing platform. Both class I and class II loci were covered by HLA typing, at four-digit resolution. The number of typed donors differed by locus: about 620-640 for A, B, C, DRB1 and DQB1; approximately 540 for DQA1; 600 to 610 for DPA1; and around 450 for DPB1. Several DR-DQ haplotypes were handled as single units for association and clustering, since linkage in the cohort was strong. Across 300 to 500 genotyped donors of the cohort, an average of approximately 240,000 unique TCR beta nucleotide sequences per donor were sequenced, and roughly 20% of those sequences were non-productive.

Study-wide conclusions, independent of this receptor: In vitro tests confirmed that a few of the cytomegalovirus-associated TCR beta chains recognize cytomegalovirus antigens. CMV serostatus was the only immune exposure information available for the cohort. A group of highly shared sequence variants was considered likely to be a technical artifact of the sequencing pipeline. Because the 87-base-pair reads could not distinguish some IMGT-functional V segments, including TRBV6-2 and TRBV6-3, those segments were excluded. When HLA alleles, especially DR and DQ, strongly co-occurred, attributing TCR associations to individual alleles was difficult. According to a later genetic analysis, donors in an Asian-associated ancestry cluster had fewer N-insertions in productive TCRs than the approximately 670-donor mean. The presence/absence analyses assumed that sequencing depth was roughly uniform across donors, and that assumption may not be true. In a later analysis, several top co-occurrence clusters were reported to appear linked to parvovirus B19, influenza, CMV and Epstein-Barr virus. The earlier analysis of around 600 of the donors excluded some 15 rarely observed V segments, including chromosome 9 orphons, because counts were too low. A further reported finding was that TCR beta sequences accurately predicted the HLA-A and HLA-B alleles for most subjects in the first cohort. Across donors, most TCR sequences were observed very rarely, whereas some public TCRs were present in many individuals. The cohort was sequenced for TCR beta chains only, and without alpha or paired-chain data the features that could be detected were limited. An earlier analysis of some 590 of the donors showed that most TCR beta V segments appeared in productive rearrangements either about 87% or about 30% of the time, which broadly matched IMGT annotations. In a later analysis, HLA-associated TCR beta chains showed more clonal expansion and lower generation probabilities than non-associated chains that were equally common. In a later analysis, TCR association rates were found to vary across HLA loci, with the most associated TCRs seen for DRB1 alleles and the fewest for HLA-C alleles. The study gave a list of under 200 TCR beta chains associated with cytomegalovirus. V-gene and J-gene trimming of TCR beta chains was associated with a missense DCLRE1C variant in a later genetic analysis, and the association was replicated in an independent cohort. HLA typing was unavailable for some donors at each locus, so association tests used only the typed subset. Cytomegalovirus status was reported to be diagnosed by the classifier with high specificity and sensitivity in both the original and validation cohorts. Correlated functional status among segregating V segments might reflect linkage disequilibrium, but an unknown experimental factor could not be ruled out. Most CMV-associated TCR beta chains appeared to be HLA-restricted in a later analysis, and the HLA associations seemed to be driven largely by CMV exposure. It was suggested by the authors that the approach could potentially be generalized to other disease states and immunological phenotypes. Specific HLA alleles were associated with 15,000 to 20,000 TCR beta sequences at a false discovery rate of 0.05 in a later analysis.

Sequencing used PBMCs. The origin of this receptor is a woman aged 40-49 years in good health and CMV-seronegative. The rearrangement combines TRBV7-9 with TRBJ2-3; 10 central nucleotides agree with TRBD2. In nucleotide form, the sequence is TGTGCCAGCAGCTTACTAGCGGGAGAGGCGCAGTATTTT. Its protein is CASSLLAGEAQYF.